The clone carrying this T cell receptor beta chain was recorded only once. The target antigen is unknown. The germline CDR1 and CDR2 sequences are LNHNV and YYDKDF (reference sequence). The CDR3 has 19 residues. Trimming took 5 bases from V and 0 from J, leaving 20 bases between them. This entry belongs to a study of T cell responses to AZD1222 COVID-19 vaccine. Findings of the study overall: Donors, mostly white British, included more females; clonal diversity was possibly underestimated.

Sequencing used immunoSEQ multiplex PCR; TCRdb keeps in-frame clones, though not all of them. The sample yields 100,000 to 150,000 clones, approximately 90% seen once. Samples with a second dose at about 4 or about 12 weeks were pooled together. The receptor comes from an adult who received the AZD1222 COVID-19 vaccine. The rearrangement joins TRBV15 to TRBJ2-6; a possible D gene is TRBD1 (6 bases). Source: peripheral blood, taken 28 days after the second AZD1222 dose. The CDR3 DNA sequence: TGTGCCACCAGCGCGACAGGACGGAGAACGTACTCTGGGGCCAACGTCCTGACTTTC. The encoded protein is CATSATGRRTYSGANVLTF.